This entry is about one T cell receptor (beta chain). Its cognate antigen has yet to be identified. Per-base qualities were not stored, and no clone one base away is much larger. The CDR3 covers 15 residues, taking in both the cysteine and the phenylalanine. The sequence is cut down to CDR3 DNA, 45 bases in frame from base 1. Looking up the germline V gene (reference sequence) yields CDR1 MNHNY and CDR2 SVGAGI. Trimming at the junction amounts to 2 bases on V and 5 bases on J, and the germline ends lie 15 bases apart. The immunoSEQ Assay, a bias-controlled multiplex PCR, was used to amplify TCRbeta CDR3 regions from genomic DNA. The authors processed their data as follows. Nucleated cell counts per sample were estimated from amplification of reference gene primers within the assay. To quantify the absolute abundance of each unique TCRbeta CDR3 rearrangement, sequence reads were collapsed and filtered. For each sample, productive Simpson clonality was calculated as the square root of Simpson's diversity index over productive rearrangements. The table was pulled from immuneACCESS by TCRdb, which kept in-frame rearrangements only. Such tables lose some clones; where checked, under half of the loss comes from unresolved V genes, and the rest has no known cause. The DNA gave D and trimming, while V, J and clone size come from that table. The sample profile shows some 250,000 clones; around 87% of them were found once. 6% to 9% of the sample is held by the ten biggest clonotypes.

Collaborating institutions collected whole blood in K2EDTA tubes following their own protocols. Collaborator samples were shipped for TCRbeta analysis as frozen whole blood, isolated PBMCs, or DNA extracted from either sample type. This record comes from a study of blood T cell repertoires in COVID-19 (TCRdb year 2020). About the study as a whole: Samples covering the acute and convalescent phases of COVID-19 were provided by collaborators in the United States, Italy and Spain. The material from the prospective study consisted of cDNA or gDNA derived from T cells, B-cell-depleted T cells, or PBMCs. Subjects who had been exposed to COVID-19, were actively infected with it, or had recovered from it provided the deeply sampled blood TCRbeta repertoires that made up the dataset. The repertoires were made available in a free public database intended to serve as a resource for research on the immune response to SARS-CoV-2. Samples were obtained from the ongoing ImmuneRACE study (first 160 participants) and from 950 to 1,500 subjects provided by 6 global collaborators. A de-identified subject ID, COVID-19 status, age in years and sex were almost always included in the sample metadata. Where HLA class I and class II types were available, the types were taken from metadata supplied by the sample provider, not from assay-based typing.

Points the paper makes about the study in general: The amount of clinical and demographic metadata varied by source and participant and was provided uncurated.

This TCR came from a woman between 70 and 85 years old with active or convalescent COVID-19. The chain couples TRBV6-6 to TRBJ2-5; a weak D assignment points to TRBD1 (6 bases agree). Sequences were obtained from peripheral blood. The CDR3: CASSYAGTTRETQYF. The nucleotides read TGTGCCAGCAGTTACGCCGGGACAACTCGGGAGACCCAGTACTTC.